The entry below describes one TCR beta chain. These data come from a study of cytomegalovirus exposure and HLA in healthy donors. This CDR3 has 18 residues. Per the germline V gene, CDR1 is LGHNA and CDR2 is YSLEER. With 2 bases removed from V and 0 bases from J, the gap between germline ends came to 19 bases. The PCR was carried out with 60 Vbeta primers and 13 Jbeta primers. Sequencing used immunoSEQ multiplex PCR; TCRdb keeps in-frame clones, though not all of them. The data hold roughly 120,000 clones, with around 82% observed a single time. Input material: PBMCs. This chain connects TRBV4-3 to TRBJ1-1; maybe TRBD1 (5 bases). The TCR comes from a male donor in good health and CMV-seropositive. CDR3 in amino acids: CASSQILGAQALNTEAFF. CDR3 in DNA: TGCGCCAGCAGCCAAATCTTAGGGGCCCAAGCCTTGAACACTGAAGCTTTCTTT.